The T cell receptor (beta chain) described here comes from a study of blood T cell repertoires in COVID-19. Study summary: COVID-19 samples collected from the United States, Italy and Spain covered acute and convalescent phases. T cells, B-cell-depleted T cells, or PBMCs supplied cDNA or gDNA.

The participants were between roughly 18 and 90 years old and came from under 25 US areas. Participants' reported clinical history set cohort assignment. Repertoires were generated with immunoSEQ multiplex PCR, while TCRdb's copy carries only in-frame clones and drops some. The sample holds 380,000 or so clones, over 75% seen once. With 8 bases removed from V and 0 bases from J, the gap between germline ends came to 11 bases. CDR3 size: 14 residues. Germline V gives CDR1 MNHEY, CDR2 SVGAGI. The chain uses TRBV6-5 and TRBJ1-5; no clear D gene. The sample comprised PBMCs or T cells enriched from blood (not recorded which). This sequence originates from a woman in her twenties or thirties with acute COVID-19. DNA for the CDR3: TGTGCCAGCTCGCCGAGATATAGCAATCAGCCCCAGCATTTT. Protein: CASSPRYSNQPQHF.